These T cell receptor beta chains were read from a single sample in a study of CD8 T cells in Susac syndrome. TCRdb independently ran MiXCR on the immunoSEQ multiplex PCR reads; one entry per CDR3 protein. The table lists 150,000 to 200,000 distinct CDR3 sequences, around 94% of them singletons. The sample taken for sequencing was CD4+ T cells from PBMCs. The receptors originated from a human donor in good health. The CDR3 runs from the conserved cysteine through the conserved F or W. The D gene is left open where the match is weak. Clone size is shown for a subset of rows, as once, few, many or a class of expanded clone.

J gene,V gene,D gene,CDR3 length,clone size,CDR3 DNA,CDR3 protein
TRBJ1-5,TRBV24-1,-,13,once,TGTGCCACCAGTGACGGACCGGCTCAGCCCCAGCATTTT,CATSDGPAQPQHF
TRBJ1-2,TRBV15,-,16,-,TGTGCCACCAGCAGGGCCGGGTTGGGGTCGGGCCATGGCTACACCTTC,CATSRAGLGSGHGYTF
TRBJ2-3,TRBV9,TRBD2,15,once,TGTGCCAGCAGCGTGCTAGCGGGGGCCACAGATACGCAGTATTTT,CASSVLAGATDTQYF
TRBJ1-2,TRBV29-1,-,14,-,TGCAGCGCGGACTTAGGGGTAACTAACTATGGCTACACCTTC,CSADLGVTNYGYTF
TRBJ2-4,TRBV20-1,TRBD2,19,-,TGCAGTGCTAGAGATTCGCTAGCGGGTGGGACGCTAGCCAAAAACATTCAGTACTTC,CSARDSLAGGTLAKNIQYF
TRBJ1-5,TRBV30,-,13,-,TGTGCCTGGGGGCATTATAGCAATCAGCCCCAGCATTTT,CAWGHYSNQPQHF
TRBJ1-5,TRBV20-1,-,12,few,TGCAGTGCTAGGGGGCTCAATCAGCCCCAGCATTTT,CSARGLNQPQHF
TRBJ1-1,TRBV12-3/TRBV12-4,-,15,-,TGTGCCAGCAGTTTAGCAGACCTCCGAGGGACTGAAGCTTTCTTT,CASSLADLRGTEAFF
TRBJ1-1,TRBV29-1,TRBD1,12,-,TGCAGCGTGGGACAGGGGAACACTGAAGCTTTCTTT,CSVGQGNTEAFF
TRBJ2-5,TRBV29-1,-,14,-,TGCAGCGGACGGGACACCCCTATGGCAGAGACCCAGTACTTC,CSGRDTPMAETQYF
TRBJ2-5,TRBV6-2/TRBV6-3,-,15,-,TGTGCCAGCAGTTACTCGCCGGACCGCCAAGAGACCCAGTACTTC,CASSYSPDRQETQYF
TRBJ2-5,TRBV29-1,-,13,-,TGCAGCGTCGCCGGGCCCTGGGGAGAGACCCAGTACTTC,CSVAGPWGETQYF
TRBJ2-3,TRBV9,-,12,-,TGTGCCAGCAGTTTGCACACAGATACGCAGTATTTT,CASSLHTDTQYF
TRBJ1-2,TRBV5-1,TRBD1,15,-,TGCGCCAGCAGCCATCGGGACAGAGATAACTATGGCTACACCTTC,CASSHRDRDNYGYTF
TRBJ2-3,TRBV9,-,12,-,TGTGCCAGCAGCCTCCAAGGGGATACGCAGTATTTT,CASSLQGDTQYF
TRBJ2-3,TRBV5-6,TRBD1,14,-,TGTGCCAGCAGCCGAAAAGGACAGGGGGATACGCAGTATTTT,CASSRKGQGDTQYF
TRBJ2-7,TRBV6-5,-,15,-,TGTGCCAGCAGATTCGGTACAGGGACGGCCTACGAGCAGTACTTC,CASRFGTGTAYEQYF
TRBJ1-1,TRBV12-3/TRBV12-4,-,14,-,TGTGCCAGCAGTTTTAGACAGGTCTACGCTGAAGCTTTCTTT,CASSFRQVYAEAFF
TRBJ2-7,TRBV4-3,-,15,-,TGCGCCAGCAGCCAAGAGGAGGGCTACTCCTACGAGCAGTACTTC,CASSQEEGYSYEQYF
TRBJ1-5,TRBV3-1,-,13,few,TGTGCCAGCAGCCAAGACACCAATCAGCCCCAGCATTTT,CASSQDTNQPQHF
TRBJ2-3,TRBV9,TRBD2,15,-,TGTGCCAGCAGCGTCGGGCCTAGCGGACCAGATACGCAGTATTTT,CASSVGPSGPDTQYF
TRBJ1-5,TRBV2,-,13,-,TGTGCCAGCAGTGGGGAGAGCAATCAGCCCCAGCATTTT,CASSGESNQPQHF
TRBJ1-2,TRBV18,TRBD1,13,-,TGTGCCAGCTCACCGAATGGACAGGGCGGCTACACCTTC,CASSPNGQGGYTF
TRBJ2-7,TRBV7-3,TRBD1,14,-,TGTGCCAGCAGCTCCCGGGACAGGGAAGGCGAGCAGTACTTC,CASSSRDREGEQYF
TRBJ2-7,TRBV3-1,-,14,-,TGTGCCAGCAGCCTGAATGGGGACGCCTACGAGCAGTACTTC,CASSLNGDAYEQYF
TRBJ2-7,TRBV7-2,-,14,-,TGTGCCAGCAGCTTAGTGGGGACAACCCTCGAGCAGTACTTC,CASSLVGTTLEQYF
TRBJ1-5,TRBV20-1,-,12,-,TGCAGTGCTAGGGCGGTAGGGGGGACCCAGCATTTT,CSARAVGGTQHF
TRBJ1-5,TRBV20-1,-,13,-,TGCAGTGCTAGAGATATGGGGGATCAGCCCCAGCATTTT,CSARDMGDQPQHF
TRBJ1-6,TRBV19,-,14,-,TGTGCCAGTACGGGACGGACCCTCGATTCACCCCTCCACTTT,CASTGRTLDSPLHF
TRBJ2-5,TRBV7-2,TRBD2,14,-,TGTGCCAGCAGCTTATCTGGGGGGGAAGAGACCCAGTACTTC,CASSLSGGEETQYF
TRBJ1-5,TRBV20-1,TRBD1,15,-,TGCAGTGCTAGGGGACAGGGGGCGTTAAGTCAGCCCCAGCATTTT,CSARGQGALSQPQHF
TRBJ1-1,TRBV12-3/TRBV12-4,-,16,-,TGTGCCAGCAGTTTATCCGTAGGGATGGGGAACACTGAAGCTTTCTTT,CASSLSVGMGNTEAFF
TRBJ1-6,TRBV3-1,-,15,-,TGTGCCAGCAGCCAAGAGGCTGCCATAAATTCACCCCTCCACTTT,CASSQEAAINSPLHF
TRBJ2-7,TRBV18,-,12,-,TGTGCCAGCTCAAACGAGCTTCGCGAGCAGTACTTC,CASSNELREQYF
TRBJ1-2,TRBV20-1,TRBD1,14,once,TGCAGTGCTGGGGGACAGGGAGTCTACTATGGCTACACCTTC,CSAGGQGVYYGYTF
TRBJ1-2,TRBV9,-,13,-,TGTGCCAGCAGCGGTTCCGGGACCTATGGCTACACCTTC,CASSGSGTYGYTF
TRBJ1-5,TRBV7-9,-,14,-,TGTGCCAGCAGCGGACAGTTTAGCAATCAGCCCCAGCATTTT,CASSGQFSNQPQHF
TRBJ2-5,TRBV20-1,TRBD2,15,-,TGCAGTGCTAGACTAGCGGGGGGCGCAGGAGAGACCCAGTACTTC,CSARLAGGAGETQYF
TRBJ1-4,TRBV29-1,TRBD1,14,-,TGCAGCGTTGAATCGCAGGGGGCTAGTGAAAAACTGTTTTTT,CSVESQGASEKLFF
TRBJ1-1,TRBV20-1,-,12,-,TGCAGTGCACAGGACCCGAACACTGAAGCTTTCTTT,CSAQDPNTEAFF
TRBJ2-1,TRBV5-1,-,13,-,TGCGCCAGCAGCGCCGGACTGGGGAATGAGCAGTTCTTC,CASSAGLGNEQFF
TRBJ2-7,TRBV20-1,-,14,-,TGCAGTGCTCCTTCCCCGACGGGACGGAACGAGCAGTACTTC,CSAPSPTGRNEQYF
TRBJ1-6,TRBV20-1,TRBD1,13,-,TGCAGTACCCCCGGGACAGGGAATTCACCCCTCCACTTT,CSTPGTGNSPLHF
TRBJ1-5,TRBV20-1,-,12,-,TGCAGTGCTAGACTCTGGGGTCAGCCCCAGCATTTT,CSARLWGQPQHF
TRBJ2-2,TRBV20-1,TRBD1,13,-,TGCAGTGCTAGGGGACAGTACACCGGGGAGCTGTTTTTT,CSARGQYTGELFF
TRBJ2-1,TRBV4-2,-,15,-,TGTGCCAGCAGCCAAGGAGAGCGTTCCTACAATGAGCAGTTCTTC,CASSQGERSYNEQFF
TRBJ1-1,TRBV4-2,-,15,once,TGTGCCAGCAGCCAAGGACAGGCGCCGAACACTGAAGCTTTCTTT,CASSQGQAPNTEAFF
TRBJ2-3,TRBV20-1,-,13,-,TGCAGTGCTACGCGGACCTTTAGAGATACGCAGTATTTT,CSATRTFRDTQYF
TRBJ1-1,TRBV7-2,-,15,-,TGTGCCAGCAGCTACTTGGGGGTCCGGAACACTGAAGCTTTCTTT,CASSYLGVRNTEAFF
TRBJ2-1,TRBV9,TRBD1,15,-,TGTGCCAGCAGCGCAAGGACAGGTCTCTACAATGAGCAGTTCTTC,CASSARTGLYNEQFF
TRBJ2-3,TRBV25-1,TRBD2,14,-,TGTGCCAGCAGTGGGACTAGCTTCACAGATACGCAGTATTTT,CASSGTSFTDTQYF
TRBJ1-6,TRBV20-1,TRBD1,15,-,TGCAGTGCAGGGAGGACAGGGTTTCTAGGTTCACCCCTCCACTTT,CSAGRTGFLGSPLHF
TRBJ2-2,TRBV14,-,12,few,TGTGCCAGCAGCCAAGTGGCAGGGGAGCTGTTTTTT,CASSQVAGELFF
TRBJ2-1,TRBV5-1,TRBD1,16,-,TGCGCCAGCAGCCCGCTCGGGACAGGGATGAGGAATGAGCAGTTCTTC,CASSPLGTGMRNEQFF
TRBJ2-7,TRBV29-1,-,15,-,TGCAGCGTTGAGCTAACCCGGACAGAAAACTACGAGCAGTACTTC,CSVELTRTENYEQYF
TRBJ2-1,TRBV3-1,-,11,-,TGTGCCAGCAGCCAAGCCTATGAGCAGTTCTTC,CASSQAYEQFF
TRBJ1-1,TRBV3-1,-,12,-,TGTGCCAGCAGGGGATTTGACACTGAAGCTTTCTTT,CASRGFDTEAFF